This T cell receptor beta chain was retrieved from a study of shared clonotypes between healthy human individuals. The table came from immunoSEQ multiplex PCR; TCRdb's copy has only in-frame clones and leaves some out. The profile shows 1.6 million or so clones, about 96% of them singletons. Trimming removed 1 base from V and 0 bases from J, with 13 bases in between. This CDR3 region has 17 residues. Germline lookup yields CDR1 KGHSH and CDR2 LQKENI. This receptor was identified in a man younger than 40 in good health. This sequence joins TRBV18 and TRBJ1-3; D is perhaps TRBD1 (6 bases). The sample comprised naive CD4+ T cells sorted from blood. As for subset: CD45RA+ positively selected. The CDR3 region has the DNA TGTGCCAGCTCACCACTGACTACAGGGAGCTCTGGAAACACCATATATTTT. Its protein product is CASSPLTTGSSGNTIYF.